Detailed here is one T cell receptor beta chain. J was trimmed by 6 bases and V by 8 bases; bases with no gene match: 10. Germline V gene sequence: CDR1 LGHNA, CDR2 YNFKEQ. CDR3 length: 16 amino acids. Study processing details: Estimation of nucleated cell counts was performed using reference gene primer amplification. Using immunoSEQ multiplex PCR, the repertoire was profiled, and TCRdb retains in-frame clones only, with some absent. V and J calls and clone size are as listed in that table; D and trimming were resolved from the DNA. Here the sample spans some 220,000 clones, around 80% being singletons. This specimen comes from a study of blood T cell repertoires in COVID-19. Study-level information: Sources were T cells, B-cell-depleted T cells, or PBMCs; the material itself was cDNA or gDNA.

The V and J genes are TRBV4-2 and TRBJ2-3; TRBD2 aligns across 14 bases. The sequenced material came from peripheral blood. This receptor was identified in a woman in her sixties or seventies with acute or convalescent COVID-19. The chain's CDR3 is CASGGLAGVRGDTQYF. CDR3 sequence (DNA): TGTGCCAGCGGGGGACTAGCGGGGGTCCGTGGCGATACGCAGTATTTT.